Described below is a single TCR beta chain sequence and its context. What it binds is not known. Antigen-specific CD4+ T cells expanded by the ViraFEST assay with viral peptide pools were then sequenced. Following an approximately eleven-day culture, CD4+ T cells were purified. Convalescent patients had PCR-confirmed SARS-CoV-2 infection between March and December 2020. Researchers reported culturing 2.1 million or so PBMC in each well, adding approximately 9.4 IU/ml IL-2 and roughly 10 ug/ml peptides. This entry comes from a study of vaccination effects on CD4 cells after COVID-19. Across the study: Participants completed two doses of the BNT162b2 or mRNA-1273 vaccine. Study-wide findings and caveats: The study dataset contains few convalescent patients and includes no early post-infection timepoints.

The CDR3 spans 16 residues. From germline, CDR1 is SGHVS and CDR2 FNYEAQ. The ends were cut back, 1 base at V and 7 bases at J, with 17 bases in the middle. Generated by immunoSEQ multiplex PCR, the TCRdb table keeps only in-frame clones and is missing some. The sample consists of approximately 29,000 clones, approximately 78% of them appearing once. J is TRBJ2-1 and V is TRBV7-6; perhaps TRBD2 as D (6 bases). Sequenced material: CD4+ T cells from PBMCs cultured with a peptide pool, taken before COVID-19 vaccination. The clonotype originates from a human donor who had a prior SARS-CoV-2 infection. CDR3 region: CASSLGDSTSPNEQFF. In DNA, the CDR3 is TGTGCCAGCAGCTTAGGGGACTCCACCTCTCCAAATGAGCAGTTCTTC.